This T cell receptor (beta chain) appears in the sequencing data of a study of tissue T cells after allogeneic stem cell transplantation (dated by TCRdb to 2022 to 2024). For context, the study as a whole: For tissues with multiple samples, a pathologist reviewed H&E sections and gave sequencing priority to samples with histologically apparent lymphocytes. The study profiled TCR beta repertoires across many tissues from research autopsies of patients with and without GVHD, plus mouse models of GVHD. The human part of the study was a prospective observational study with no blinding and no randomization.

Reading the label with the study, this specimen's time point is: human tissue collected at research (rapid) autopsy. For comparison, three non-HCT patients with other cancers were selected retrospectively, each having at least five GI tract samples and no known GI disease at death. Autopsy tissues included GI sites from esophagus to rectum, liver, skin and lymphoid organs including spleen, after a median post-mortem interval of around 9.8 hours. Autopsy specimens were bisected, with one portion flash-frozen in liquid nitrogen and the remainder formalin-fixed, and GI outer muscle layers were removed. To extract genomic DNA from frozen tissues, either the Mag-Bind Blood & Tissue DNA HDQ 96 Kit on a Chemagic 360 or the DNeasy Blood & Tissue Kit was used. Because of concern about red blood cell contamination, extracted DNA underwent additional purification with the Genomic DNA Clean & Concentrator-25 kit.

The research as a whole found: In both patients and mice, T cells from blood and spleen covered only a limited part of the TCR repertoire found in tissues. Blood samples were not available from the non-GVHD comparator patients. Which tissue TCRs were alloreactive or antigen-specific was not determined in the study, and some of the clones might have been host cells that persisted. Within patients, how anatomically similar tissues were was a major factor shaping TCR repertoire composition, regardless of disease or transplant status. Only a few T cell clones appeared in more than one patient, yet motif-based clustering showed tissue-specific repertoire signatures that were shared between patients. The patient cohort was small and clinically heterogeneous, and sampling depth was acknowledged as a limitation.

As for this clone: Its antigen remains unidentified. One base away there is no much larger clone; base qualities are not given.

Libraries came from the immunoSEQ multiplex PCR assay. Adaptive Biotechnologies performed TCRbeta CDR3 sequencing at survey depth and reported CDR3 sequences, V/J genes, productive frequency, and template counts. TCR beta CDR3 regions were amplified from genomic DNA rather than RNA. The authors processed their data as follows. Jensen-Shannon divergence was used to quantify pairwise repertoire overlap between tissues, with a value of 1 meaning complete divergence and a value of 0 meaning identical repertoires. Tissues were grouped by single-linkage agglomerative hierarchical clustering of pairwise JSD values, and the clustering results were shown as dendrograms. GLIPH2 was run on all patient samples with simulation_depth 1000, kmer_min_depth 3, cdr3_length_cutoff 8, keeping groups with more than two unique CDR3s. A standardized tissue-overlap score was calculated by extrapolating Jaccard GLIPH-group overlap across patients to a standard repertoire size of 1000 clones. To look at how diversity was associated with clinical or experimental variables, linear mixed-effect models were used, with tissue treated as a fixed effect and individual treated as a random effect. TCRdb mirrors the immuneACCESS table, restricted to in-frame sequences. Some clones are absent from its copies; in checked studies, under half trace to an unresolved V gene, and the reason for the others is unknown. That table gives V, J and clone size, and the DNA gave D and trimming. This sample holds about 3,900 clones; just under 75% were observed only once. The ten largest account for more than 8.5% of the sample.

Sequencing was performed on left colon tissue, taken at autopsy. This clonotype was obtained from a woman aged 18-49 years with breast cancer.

The CDR3 corresponds to CASSLDVTIRETQYF. The nucleotide sequence reads as follows: TGTGCCAGCAGCTTAGATGTCACTATCCGAGAGACCCAGTACTTC. The sequence links TRBV11-2 to TRBJ2-5; the D gene remains uncertain. From the cysteine through the phenylalanine, the CDR3 covers 15 amino acids. Left in the record is the CDR3 DNA by itself, 45 bases read in frame from the first base. The germline V gene provides CDR1 SGHAT and CDR2 FQNNGV. Cut back by 0 bases and 4 bases, the V and J ends lie 12 bases apart.